This T cell receptor beta chain was recovered during a study of regulatory T cells in long-lasting Graves disease. The study's findings and limits: Persistent disease samples used TRBV28, TRBJ1-2 and TRBJ2-5 preferentially. Newly diagnosed Graves' patients had higher TCR diversity than persistent ones.

Stated time point: newly diagnosed GD, antithyroid drugs for less than 3 months. Researchers made the TCR library from RNA that was extracted from PBMCs. The CDR3 runs 15 residues. Germline V lookup: CDR1 MNHNS, CDR2 SASEGT. Trimming cost V 6 bases and J 5 bases, with 16 bases left between them. This clonotype was observed a handful of times. Its matching antigen is unknown. iRepertoire HTBI primers and Arm-PCR of CDR3 regions built TCR beta libraries. Using its own MiXCR run on the multiplex PCR reads, TCRdb lists one record per CDR3 protein. The sample includes about 560,000 distinct CDR3 sequences, roughly 16% of them seen just once. The same sample was also used in a study of T cells in Graves' hyperthyroidism and ophthalmopathy.

Material: peripheral blood mononuclear cells (PBMCs), obtained at new diagnosis, from a patient treated with antithyroid drugs. The J gene is TRBJ2-2, the V gene TRBV6-1; D may be TRBD2 (5 bases). The TCR comes from a young man with Graves disease. CDR3 loop: CASSSGETRTGELFF. The CDR3 DNA reads as TGTGCCAGCAGCTCCGGGGAAACCCGAACCGGGGAGCTGTTTTTT.